The 20 T cell receptor beta chains given below trace back to one sample, sequenced in a study of blood T cell repertoires in COVID-19. Some clones are missing from TCRdb's copy, which holds only in-frame ones; the method was immunoSEQ multiplex PCR. The sample has hundreds of thousands of clones, 86% seen once. The sample consisted of peripheral blood. The receptors come from a woman in her twenties or thirties with active or convalescent COVID-19.

This clone has just one count. The gene calls are TRBV6-2 or TRBV6-3 and TRBJ1-3; perhaps TRBD1 as D (5 bases). Germline assignment: CDR1 MNHEY and CDR2 SVGEGT. V was trimmed by 6 bases and J by 0 bases, leaving 18 bases between them. This CDR3 is 17 amino acids long. The CDR3 coding sequence is TGTGCCAGCAGCAACGGACATGTCTCGTTCTCTGGAAACACCATATATTTT. Its protein product is CASSNGHVSFSGNTIYF.

The V gene is TRBV5-5, the J gene TRBJ1-6; tentative D call: TRBD1 (6 bases). The V gene lost 4 bases and the J gene lost 6 bases, with 17 bases spanning the gap. The length of the CDR3 is 16 residues. Germline CDR1 is SGHKS and CDR2 is YYEKEE (reference sequence). As DNA, the CDR3 is TGTGCCAGCAGCCACAACCCCCAGGGGATTAATTCACCCCTCCACTTT. It yields the protein CASSHNPQGINSPLHF.

V is TRBV5-4 and J is TRBJ2-2; possibly TRBD1 for D (5 bases). The V end lost 4 bases, the J end lost 1 base, and 8 bases lay between the germline ends. CDR3 size: 14 residues. The germline V gene has CDR1 SGHNT and CDR2 YYREEE (reference sequence). The CDR3 spells CASSRQKNTGELFF. DNA for the CDR3: TGTGCCAGCAGCCGACAGAAGAACACCGGGGAGCTGTTTTTT.

As regards this clone: At the DNA level, this CDR3 is encoded by other sequences in the same sample as well. The gene calls are TRBV19 and TRBJ1-5, with D possibly being TRBD1 (5 bases). The V and J ends lost 3 bases and 0 bases respectively, with 6 bases between them. The CDR3 has 14 amino acids. The germline CDR1 and CDR2 sequences are LNHDA and SQIVND (reference sequence). The CDR3 loop is CASSIQGSNQPQHF. The CDR3 nucleotides read TGTGCCAGTAGTATCCAGGGTAGCAATCAGCCCCAGCATTTT.

This chain links TRBV5-1 with TRBJ2-7; no definite D call. This CDR3 has 16 residues. From germline, CDR1 is SGHRS and CDR2 YFSETQ. Trimming removed 0 bases from V and 3 bases from J, with 16 bases in between. The CDR3 DNA sequence: TGCGCCAGCAGCTTGGCCAGTATGGCTGCAGTCTACGAGCAGTACTTC. Encoded protein: CASSLASMAAVYEQYF.

Comments on this clone: Other DNA sequences from this sample encode an identical CDR3 as well. The chain is built from TRBV12-5 and TRBJ1-2, with D maybe TRBD1 (6 bases). Trimming left V 4 bases short and J 8 bases short, with 23 bases between. This CDR3 region has 16 residues. Germline CDR1 reads LGHNT; CDR2 reads FRNRAP. The CDR3 coding sequence is TGTGCTAGTGGTTACTGGGCGGACAGCACCTCCTACGGCTACACCTTC. Its translation: CASGYWADSTSYGYTF.

The gene calls are TRBV4-1 and TRBJ2-1; weak D call: TRBD2 (6 bases). The CDR3 spans 16 residues. V gave up 4 bases and J gave up 7 bases, with 20 bases separating them. Germline CDR1 MGHRA, CDR2 YSYEKL. This CDR3 is CASSPRIGTLGNEQFF. CDR3 DNA sequence: TGCGCCAGCAGCCCTCGAATTGGGACTTTGGGGAATGAGCAGTTCTTC.

V gene TRBV5-6 combines with J gene TRBJ1-6, with TRBD1 as a possible D gene (6 bases). With 3 bases removed from V and 5 bases from J, the gap between germline ends came to 9 bases. Germline loops: CDR1 SGHDT, CDR2 YYEEEE. This CDR3 contains 14 residues. In nucleotides, the CDR3 is TGTGCCAGCAGCTACGGACAGAATAATTCACCCCTCCACTTT. The encoded protein is CASSYGQNNSPLHF.

The chain combines TRBV7-9 with TRBJ1-2, with 7 bases aligning to TRBD1. Germline V CDR1 and CDR2: SEHNR, FQNEAQ (reference sequence). V dropped 1 base and J dropped 3; count of bases not matched to a gene: 5. The CDR3 runs to 15 residues. Here the CDR3 DNA reads TGTGCCAGCAGCTTAGGAGGGACAGTTTACTATGGCTACACCTTC. This gives the protein CASSLGGTVYYGYTF.

This clone has only one observation. The chain employs TRBV7-9 and TRBJ1-1; D remains unclear. The V end lost 3 bases, the J end lost 7 bases, and 12 bases lay between the germline ends. This CDR3 spans 13 amino acids. In germline, CDR1 is SEHNR, CDR2 FQNEAQ (reference sequence). The CDR3 DNA reads as TGTGCCAGCAGCTTCGAGGGTTCCGGTGAAGCTTTCTTT. Translated: CASSFEGSGEAFF.

The V gene is TRBV7-2, the J gene TRBJ1-4; D is uncertain. Trimming took off 4 bases at V and 5 bases at J, with 14 bases between the two ends. Germline-derived CDR1 and CDR2 are SGHTA and FQGNSA. CDR3 size: 15 residues. CDR3 residues: CASSSAGVGNEKLFF. The CDR3 bases are TGTGCCAGCAGCTCCGCCGGGGTGGGCAATGAAAAACTGTTTTTT.

The chain recombines TRBV19 with TRBJ1-1; the D is unclear. The CDR3 extends over 14 amino acids. Between the trimmed V and J ends, which lost 7 bases and 0 bases, there was a span of 12 bases. CDR1 and CDR2 (germline): LNHDA, SQIVND (reference sequence). The CDR3 nucleotides are TGTGCCAGTACCAGTATTATAATGAACACTGAAGCTTTCTTT. It specifies CASTSIIMNTEAFF.

The rearrangement joins TRBV7-9 to TRBJ1-2, with 7 bases lining up with TRBD1. Germline loops: CDR1 SEHNR, CDR2 FQNEAQ (reference sequence). The CDR3 covers 15 residues. Trimming cost V 4 bases and J 0 bases; bases outside gene matches: 5. The CDR3 here is CASSWGTATNYGYTF. Written as DNA, the CDR3 is TGTGCCAGCAGCTGGGGGACAGCTACTAACTATGGCTACACCTTC. The whole variable domain, filled in from reference TRBV7-9 and TRBJ1-2, reads DTGVSQNPRHKITKRGQNVTFRCDPISEHNRLYWYRQTLGQGPEFLTYFQNEAQLEKSRLLSDRFSAERPKGSFSTLEIQRTEQGDSAMYLCASSWGTATNYGYTFGSGTRLTVV.

V and J are TRBV21-1 and TRBJ1-1; the table gives TRBD1 as D, unverified against the DNA. TRBV21-1 is a recognized pseudogene. The CDR3 totals 17 residues. CDR3 amino acids: CASSKVEYDREVTEAFF. The CDR3 coding sequence is TGTGCCAGCAGCAAAGTGGAATATGACAGGGAAGTCACTGAAGCTTTCTTT.

The chain employs TRBV29-1 and TRBJ1-3; D ambiguous. There are 13 residues in the CDR3. Trimming pared 4 bases from V and 3 bases from J, leaving 10 bases between. Germline V gene data show CDR1 as SQVTM and CDR2 as ANQGSEA. The CDR3 here is CSVAGRGGNTIYF. Here the CDR3 DNA reads TGCAGCGTTGCCGGACGGGGTGGAAACACCATATATTTT.

V and J are TRBV7-9 and TRBJ2-1, with D maybe TRBD2 (5 bases). The CDR3 is made up of 12 amino acids. Germline lookup yields CDR1 SEHNR and CDR2 FQNEAQ (reference sequence). V was pared by 3 bases and J by 5 bases, with 5 bases between. CDR3 in amino acids: CASSFGDNEQFF. In DNA form, the CDR3 reads TGTGCCAGCAGCTTCGGGGACAATGAGCAGTTCTTC. Full variable domain (outside the CDR3, taken from reference TRBV7-9 and TRBJ2-1): DTGVSQNPRHKITKRGQNVTFRCDPISEHNRLYWYRQTLGQGPEFLTYFQNEAQLEKSRLLSDRFSAERPKGSFSTLEIQRTEQGDSAMYLCASSFGDNEQFFGPGTRLTVL.

This chain joins TRBV9 and TRBJ2-3; 8 bases are shared with TRBD1. V dropped 3 bases and J dropped 2; count of bases not matched to a gene: 8. Per germline, CDR1 SGDLS and CDR2 YYNGEE. This CDR3 is built from 16 residues. The CDR3 is CASSGGQGHLTDTQYF. The DNA for the CDR3 is TGTGCCAGCAGCGGAGGACAGGGACACCTCACAGATACGCAGTATTTT.

This clone has a single count. V usage is TRBV7-9 and J usage is TRBJ2-7; D gene uncertain. Germline V gene sequence: CDR1 SEHNR, CDR2 FQNEAQ (reference sequence). Trimming pared 5 bases from V and 6 bases from J, leaving 23 bases between. The CDR3 loop spans 16 amino acids. Here the CDR3 DNA reads TGTGCCAGCAGCCCCTCCTGGATCGACGGATCGGGCGAGCAGTACTTC. Translation: CASSPSWIDGSGEQYF.

The chain uses TRBV2 and TRBJ1-5, with TRBD1 as a possible D gene (6 bases). The germline gives CDR1 SNHLY, CDR2 FYNNEI. V dropped 6 bases and J dropped 0 bases, with 12 bases sitting between them. The CDR3 loop spans 15 amino acids. CDR3: CASRAGTLSNQPQHF. In DNA, the CDR3 is TGTGCCAGCAGGGCCGGGACACTTAGCAATCAGCCCCAGCATTTT.

CDR3 region: CASSFNSGISYEQYF. CDR3 nucleotide sequence: TGTGCCAGTAGTTTCAATAGCGGGATCTCCTACGAGCAGTACTTC. This chain links TRBV19 with TRBJ2-7; 8 bases are shared with TRBD2. Trimming cost V 5 bases and J 0 bases; bases outside gene matches: 6. Germline CDR1 is LNHDA and CDR2 is SQIVND (reference sequence). The CDR3 has 15 residues. Based on the CDR3 plus reference TRBV19 and TRBJ2-7, the full variable domain is DGGITQSPKYLFRKEGQNVTLSCEQNLNHDAMYWYRQDPGQGLRLIYYSQIVNDFQKGDIAEGYSVSREKKESFPLTVTSAQKNPTAFYLCASSFNSGISYEQYFGPGTRLTVT.